These 21 T cell receptor beta chains were sequenced from one sample in a study of human T cells and chemical hapten exposure. This sample's time point: patch test 3, about 24 weeks after DPC sensitization. Treatment in this sample: therapeutic diphenylcyclopropenone sensitization with weekly scalp DPC. MiXCR, applied by TCRdb to the RACE reads, yields one record per CDR3 protein. The sample lists about 82,000 distinct CDR3 sequences, roughly 13% occurring once. The material sequenced was whole blood, taken in connection with sensitization to the hapten diphenylcyclopropenone (DPC). These receptors were collected from a woman aged 50 to 60 with alopecia areata. Some clones in this sample may be carry-over from other donors' samples.

This clonotype has ten or more counts. The chain couples TRBV20-1 to TRBJ1-5; the D is unclear. The CDR3 contains 13 residues. Per the germline V gene, CDR1 is DFQATT and CDR2 is SNEGSKA (reference sequence). The V end was cut by 4 bases, the J end by 1 base, with 8 bases between. Written as DNA, the CDR3 is TGCAGTGCTACCGCGGCGAGCAATCAGCCCCAGCATTTT. Its protein product is CSATAASNQPQHF.

This clonotype was found a few times. V and J are TRBV20-1 and TRBJ2-1; D possibly corresponds to TRBD1 (5 bases). The length of the CDR3 is 15 residues. Germline V gene data show CDR1 as DFQATT and CDR2 as SNEGSKA (reference sequence). The V end was cut by 0 bases, the J end by 12 bases, with 21 bases between. CDR3: CSARDQWGPKKGQFF. CDR3 coding DNA: TGCAGTGCTAGAGATCAGTGGGGCCCCAAGAAGGGGCAGTTCTTC.

This clonotype was counted only a few times. This rearrangement joins TRBV12-3 or TRBV12-4 to TRBJ2-5; D is unresolved. The CDR3 totals 13 residues. Trimming removed 6 bases at V and 0 bases at J, with 8 bases between. The CDR3 loop reads CASRERNQETQYF. CDR3 nucleotides: TGTGCCAGCAGAGAGCGTAACCAAGAGACCCAGTACTTC.

This clonotype was seen repeatedly, ten times or more. The V gene is TRBV7-6, the J gene TRBJ2-6, with a tentative D call TRBD1 (6 bases). Trimming removed 5 bases from V and 0 bases from J, with 11 bases in between. The CDR3 has 16 amino acids. The V gene's germline CDR1 is SGHVS and CDR2 FNYEAQ. CDR3 coding DNA: TGTGCCAGCAGCCTGGGACACGCCTCTGGGGCCAACGTCCTGACTTTC. Translated: CASSLGHASGANVLTF.

The chain recombines TRBV12-3 or TRBV12-4 with TRBJ2-7; 11 bases agree with TRBD2. The CDR3 has 14 amino acids. The junction had 7 bases not matched to a gene; V was cut back by 5 bases and J by 7 bases. The CDR3 region is CASSKLAGVQEQYF. The CDR3 nucleotides read TGTGCCAGCAGTAAACTAGCGGGAGTACAGGAGCAGTACTTC.

The V call is TRBV12-3 or TRBV12-4, the J call TRBJ1-2, with a weak D call TRBD1 (5 bases). CDR3 length equals 15 residues. V dropped 6 bases and J dropped 0 bases, with 14 bases sitting between them. CDR3 sequence reads: CASSSTGIANYGYTF. CDR3 in DNA: TGTGCCAGCAGCTCAACAGGAATCGCTAACTATGGCTACACCTTC.

This clonotype was seen a handful of times. This chain uses TRBV7-8 with TRBJ2-3; 10 nucleotides agree with TRBD2. CDR1 and CDR2 from the germline V gene are SGHVS and FQNEAQ. This CDR3 is built from 16 residues. Unmatched junction bases numbered 10, after V lost 5 bases and J lost 5 bases. CDR3 coding DNA: TGTGCCAGCAGCCTACAATCTAGCGGGAGACGAGATACGCAGTATTTT. This gives the protein CASSLQSSGRRDTQYF.

This clonotype occurred many times. The chain employs TRBV6-2 or TRBV6-3 and TRBJ2-5; D call uncertain. V gave up 2 bases and J gave up 1 base, with 2 bases separating them. Germline CDR1 MNHEY, CDR2 SVGEGT. The length of the CDR3 is 12 residues. The CDR3 protein is CASSYGQETQYF. The CDR3 DNA is TGTGCCAGCAGTTACGGCCAAGAGACCCAGTACTTC.

This clonotype was seen many times. The rearrangement uses TRBV15 and TRBJ1-3, with D unclear. This CDR3 has 16 amino acids. V shed 8 bases and J shed 3 bases, with 20 bases lying between them. The germline V gene has CDR1 LNHNV and CDR2 YYDKDF (reference sequence). CDR3 loop: CATYLDLLQNGNTIYF. In DNA form, the CDR3 reads TGTGCCACCTACCTCGACCTTTTACAGAATGGAAACACCATATATTTT.

V is TRBV25-1 and J is TRBJ2-2, with a weak D call TRBD1 (7 bases). The germline V and J ends were trimmed by 5 bases and 6 bases, with 13 bases remaining between them. Germline values: CDR1 MGHDK, CDR2 SYGVNS. The length of the CDR3 is 14 residues. CDR3 coding DNA: TGTGCCAGCAGTCGAACAGGGGAGGCCGGGGAGCTGTTTTTT. Translated, it gives CASSRTGEAGELFF.

The chain employs TRBV10-3 and TRBJ2-7, with D perhaps matching TRBD2 (5 bases). CDR1 is ENHRY, CDR2 SYGVKD, per germline. Trimming pared 5 bases from V and 3 bases from J, leaving 11 bases between. CDR3 length: 13 residues. CDR3 sequence reads: CAISWTRDYEQYF. As DNA, the CDR3 is TGTGCCATCAGTTGGACCCGGGACTACGAGCAGTACTTC.

V and J are TRBV7-2 and TRBJ2-1; 11 bases line up with TRBD2. Trimming cost V 5 bases and J 12 bases; bases outside gene matches: 15. From germline, CDR1 is SGHTA and CDR2 FQGNSA. This CDR3 comprises 16 residues. This CDR3 is CASSTTGTSGNWAQFF. The CDR3 nucleotides read TGTGCCAGCAGCACAACCGGGACTAGCGGAAATTGGGCGCAGTTCTTC.

This chain joins TRBV7-8 and TRBJ2-5; D call uncertain. There are 14 residues in the CDR3. Trimming pared 2 bases from V and 5 bases from J, leaving 12 bases between. CDR1 and CDR2 from the germline V gene are SGHVS and FQNEAQ. CDR3 residues: CASSLRRFTETQYF. The CDR3 coding sequence is TGTGCCAGCAGCTTACGACGCTTCACGGAGACCCAGTACTTC.

In its sample, this clonotype was seen a few times. This chain connects TRBV12-3 or TRBV12-4 to TRBJ2-3; the match to TRBD1 covers 7 bases. The junction had 9 bases not matched to a gene; V was cut back by 6 bases and J by 6 bases. The CDR3 consists of 14 residues. The CDR3 sequence is CASRVTGARDTQYF. CDR3 bases: TGTGCCAGCAGGGTCACAGGGGCCCGGGATACGCAGTATTTT.

This clonotype was seen ten or more times. This rearrangement joins TRBV5-1 to TRBJ1-2; 7 bases agree with TRBD1. Germline-derived CDR1 and CDR2 are SGHRS and YFSETQ. Trimming removed 3 bases from V and 6 bases from J; junction bases left unmatched: 11. The CDR3 extends over 15 amino acids. CDR3 loop: CASSSITGDQHGYTF. CDR3 DNA: TGCGCCAGCAGCTCAATTACAGGGGACCAGCATGGCTACACCTTC. Filled out from reference TRBV5-1 and TRBJ1-2, the complete variable domain reads KAGVTQTPRYLIKTRGQQVTLSCSPISGHRSVSWYQQTPGQGLQFLFEYFSETQRNKGNFPGRFSGRQFSNSRSEMNVSTLELGDSALYLCASSSITGDQHGYTFGSGTRLTVV.

This clonotype was detected a few times. The chain carries TRBV29-1 and TRBJ2-7, with D unclear. Trimming removed 4 bases at V and 2 bases at J, with 6 bases between. The CDR3 loop spans 11 amino acids. Germline CDR1 SQVTM, CDR2 ANQGSEA. The CDR3 DNA is TGCAGCGTTGGCATGGCCTACGAGCAGTACTTC. Translation: CSVGMAYEQYF.

This clonotype was detected only a few times. This CDR3 reads CASSFTMDAYNEQFF. The CDR3 DNA is TGCGCCAGCAGCTTTACCATGGACGCCTACAATGAGCAGTTCTTC. The V gene is TRBV5-1, the J gene TRBJ2-1; D is unresolved. Germline V lookup: CDR1 SGHRS, CDR2 YFSETQ. The CDR3 length is 15 residues. V lost 2 bases and J lost 2, with 11 bases in between. Using reference TRBV5-1 and TRBJ2-1 for the parts outside the CDR3, the full variable domain is KAGVTQTPRYLIKTRGQQVTLSCSPISGHRSVSWYQQTPGQGLQFLFEYFSETQRNKGNFPGRFSGRQFSNSRSEMNVSTLELGDSALYLCASSFTMDAYNEQFFGPGTRLTVL.

This clonotype was seen only a few times. The J gene is TRBJ2-1, the V gene TRBV18; 7 bases line up with TRBD2. The ends lost 1 base at V and 8 bases at J; junction bases unmatched: 8. Germline V gene sequence: CDR1 KGHSH, CDR2 LQKENI. The CDR3 spans 15 residues. The CDR3 nucleotides read TGTGCCAGCTCACCACTTCCGCGGGAGAAGGATGAGCAGTTCTTC. It yields the protein CASSPLPREKDEQFF. Variable domain in full (rest from reference TRBV18 and TRBJ2-1): NAGVMQNPRHLVRRRGQEARLRCSPMKGHSHVYWYRQLPEEGLKFMVYLQKENIIDESGMPKERFSAEFPKEGPSILRIQQVVRGDSAAYFCASSPLPREKDEQFFGPGTRLTVL.

This chain links TRBV30 with TRBJ1-3; the D is unclear. The CDR3 length is 15 residues. Trimming removed 0 bases from V and 0 bases from J, with 9 bases in between. Per germline, CDR1 GTSNPN and CDR2 SVGIG (reference sequence). The DNA for the CDR3 is TGTGCCTGGAGTGTGCTGTCGAGCTCTGGAAACACCATATATTTT. This translates into CAWSVLSSSGNTIYF.

The V and J genes are TRBV2 and TRBJ1-4; D is possibly TRBD1 (5 bases). Germline V CDR1 and CDR2: SNHLY, FYNNEI. CDR3 length: 14 amino acids. Deletions cut 7 bases from V and 4 bases from J, with 13 bases between. The CDR3, as DNA: TGTGCCAGCAACCGACAGTCGTTTAATGAAAAACTGTTTTTT. Residues: CASNRQSFNEKLFF.

The DNA of the CDR3 is TGTGCCAGCAGTCACTGGGACGCCCGCTACGAGCAGTACTTC. Translated: CASSHWDARYEQYF. The V and J genes are TRBV5-4 and TRBJ2-7, with D possibly called TRBD1 or TRBD2 (5 bases each). V was clipped by 5 bases and J by 3 bases, with 15 bases between them. Germline V lookup: CDR1 SGHNT, CDR2 YYREEE (reference sequence). The CDR3 runs 14 residues.